Sequencing of this TCR beta chain was carried out in a study of PD-1 blockade in mismatch repair-deficient tumors (dated by TCRdb to the late 2010s). About the study as a whole: Between late 2013 and September 2016, the trial enrolled around 86 consecutive patients with about twelve mismatch repair-deficient cancer types, every one of whom had been previously treated and was progressing. Tumor-associated T cell clones in the peripheral blood of patients responding to PD-1 blockade were tracked using deep sequencing of TCR CDR3 regions. Results and caveats for the whole study, not just this receptor: Rapid expansion after pembrolizumab followed by contraction, generally before radiologic responses, was shown by tumor-resident clones, which were often undetectable in blood before treatment.

The CDR3 has 15 amino acids, counting the end cysteine and phenylalanine. Only CDR3 DNA is held: 45 bases, read in frame from base 1. V is pruned by 4 bases and J by 4 bases, leaving 9 bases of the junction without a gene match. Reading the germline V gene gives CDR1 SGHAT and CDR2 FQNNGV. The library was obtained by the immunoSEQ multiplex PCR assay. The table comes from immuneACCESS by way of TCRdb, which keeps in-frame sequences with V and J called. Part of the clones is missing from these tables; in studies checked, under half for an unresolved V gene and the rest for unknown reasons. The sample records about 68,000 clones, 78% of which are singletons. About 5% of the sample is in the top ten clones. Mismatch repair deficiency was established in every enrolled patient by polymerase chain reaction or immunohistochemistry. TCR sequencing was performed for a few patients who responded to pembrolizumab therapy. Pembrolizumab PD-1 blockade was prospectively tested in advanced mismatch repair-deficient cancers, regardless of tissue of origin, in the phase II trial. Peripheral blood T cell samples were gathered serially, both before PD-1 blockade started and at multiple time points afterward. Blood sampling time points were reported as weeks after the first dose of pembrolizumab.

To note about this clone: Its antigen remains undetermined. Base qualities are not provided; no much larger clone lies one nucleotide away.

The TCR comes from an adult with mismatch repair-deficient cancer. The sequence is built from TRBV11-2 and TRBJ1-2, with TRBD1 identical over 7 junction bases. The source was peripheral blood, collected 2 weeks after starting pembrolizumab. The CDR3 has the sequence CASSSRTTGPYGYTF. The nucleotides read TGTGCCAGCAGCTCCAGAACGACAGGGCCCTATGGCTACACCTTC.